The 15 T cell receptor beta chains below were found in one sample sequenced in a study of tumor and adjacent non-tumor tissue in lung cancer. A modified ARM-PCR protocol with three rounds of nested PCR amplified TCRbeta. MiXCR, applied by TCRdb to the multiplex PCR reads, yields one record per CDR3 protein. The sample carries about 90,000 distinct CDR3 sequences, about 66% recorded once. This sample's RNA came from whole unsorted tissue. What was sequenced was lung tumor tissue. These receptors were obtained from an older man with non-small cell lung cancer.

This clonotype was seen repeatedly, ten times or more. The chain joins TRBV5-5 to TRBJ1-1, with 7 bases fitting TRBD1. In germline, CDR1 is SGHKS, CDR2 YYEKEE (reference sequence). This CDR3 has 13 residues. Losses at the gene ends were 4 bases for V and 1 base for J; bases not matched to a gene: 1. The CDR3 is CASSRQGNTEAFF. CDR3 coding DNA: TGTGCCAGCAGCCGACAGGGGAACACTGAAGCTTTCTTT.

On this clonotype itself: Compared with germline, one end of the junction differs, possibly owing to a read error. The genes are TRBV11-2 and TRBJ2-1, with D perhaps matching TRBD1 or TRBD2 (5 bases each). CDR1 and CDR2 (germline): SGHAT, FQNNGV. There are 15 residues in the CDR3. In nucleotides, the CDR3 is TGTGCCTGCAGTTTAGCTTCCCCGGGAAGGGGCGAGCAGTTCTTC. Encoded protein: CACSLASPGRGEQFF.

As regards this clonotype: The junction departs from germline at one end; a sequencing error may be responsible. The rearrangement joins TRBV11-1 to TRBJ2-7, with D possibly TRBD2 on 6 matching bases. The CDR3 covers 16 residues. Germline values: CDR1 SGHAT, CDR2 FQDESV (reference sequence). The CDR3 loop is CVSSLVHQGLCHEQYF. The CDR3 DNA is TGTGTCAGCAGCTTGGTCCACCAAGGACTATGCCACGAGCAGTACTTC.

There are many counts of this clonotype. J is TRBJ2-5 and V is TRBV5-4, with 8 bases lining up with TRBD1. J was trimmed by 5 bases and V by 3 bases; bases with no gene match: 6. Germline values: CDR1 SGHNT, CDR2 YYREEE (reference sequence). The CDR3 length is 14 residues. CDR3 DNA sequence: TGTGCCAGCAGCTCAGGGAACAGGGGGGAGACCCAGTACTTC. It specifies CASSSGNRGETQYF.

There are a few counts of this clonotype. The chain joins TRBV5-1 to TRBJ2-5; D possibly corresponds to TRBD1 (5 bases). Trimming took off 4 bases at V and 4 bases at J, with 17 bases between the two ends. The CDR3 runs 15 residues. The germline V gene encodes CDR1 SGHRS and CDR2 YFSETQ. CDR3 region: CASSTLQGSRETQYF. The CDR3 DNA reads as TGCGCCAGCAGCACACTCCAGGGTTCCCGAGAGACCCAGTACTTC.

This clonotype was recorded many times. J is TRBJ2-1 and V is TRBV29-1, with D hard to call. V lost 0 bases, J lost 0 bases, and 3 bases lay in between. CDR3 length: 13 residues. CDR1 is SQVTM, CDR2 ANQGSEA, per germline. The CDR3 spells CSVEDTSYNEQFF. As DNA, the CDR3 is TGCAGCGTTGAAGACACCTCCTACAATGAGCAGTTCTTC.

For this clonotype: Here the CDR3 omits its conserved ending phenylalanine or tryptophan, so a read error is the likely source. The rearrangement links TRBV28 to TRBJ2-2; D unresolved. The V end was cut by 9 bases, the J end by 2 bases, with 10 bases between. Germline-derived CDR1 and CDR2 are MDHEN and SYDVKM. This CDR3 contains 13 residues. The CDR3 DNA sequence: TGTGCCAGTGACTCGGTTAACACCGGGGAGCTGTTTCTT. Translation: CASDSVNTGELFL.

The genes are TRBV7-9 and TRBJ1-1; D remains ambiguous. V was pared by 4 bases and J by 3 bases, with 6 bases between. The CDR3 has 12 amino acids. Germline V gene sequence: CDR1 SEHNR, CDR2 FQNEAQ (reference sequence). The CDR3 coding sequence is TGTGCCAGCAGCTCAGACCACACTGAAGCTTTCTTT. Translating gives CASSSDHTEAFF.

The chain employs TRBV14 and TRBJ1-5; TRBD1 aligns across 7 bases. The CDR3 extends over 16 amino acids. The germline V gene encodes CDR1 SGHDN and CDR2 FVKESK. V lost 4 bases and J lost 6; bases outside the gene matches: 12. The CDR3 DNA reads TGTGCCAGCAGCCCCGGACAGGCAACGACATGTCAGCCCCAGCATTTT. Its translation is CASSPGQATTCQPQHF.

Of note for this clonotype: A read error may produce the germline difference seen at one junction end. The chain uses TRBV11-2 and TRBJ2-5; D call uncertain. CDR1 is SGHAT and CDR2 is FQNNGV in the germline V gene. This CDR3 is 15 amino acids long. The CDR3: CASSFGSLTVQTKYF. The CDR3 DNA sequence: TGTGCCAGCAGCTTCGGCTCCTTGACTGTCCAGACCAAGTACTTC.

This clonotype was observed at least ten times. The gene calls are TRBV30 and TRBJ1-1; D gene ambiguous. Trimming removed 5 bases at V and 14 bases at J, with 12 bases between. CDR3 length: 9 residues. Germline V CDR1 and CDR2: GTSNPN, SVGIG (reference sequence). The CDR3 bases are TGTGCCTGGGGTCATGCAGGCTTCTTT. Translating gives CAWGHAGFF.

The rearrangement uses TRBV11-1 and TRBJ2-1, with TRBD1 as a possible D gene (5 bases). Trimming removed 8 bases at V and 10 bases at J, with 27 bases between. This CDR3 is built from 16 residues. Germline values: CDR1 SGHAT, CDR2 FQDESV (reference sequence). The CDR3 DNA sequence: TGTGCCAGCTGTCAAGCTGGGGCGGTTGATCGCGGCGAGCAGTTCTTC. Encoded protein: CASCQAGAVDRGEQFF.

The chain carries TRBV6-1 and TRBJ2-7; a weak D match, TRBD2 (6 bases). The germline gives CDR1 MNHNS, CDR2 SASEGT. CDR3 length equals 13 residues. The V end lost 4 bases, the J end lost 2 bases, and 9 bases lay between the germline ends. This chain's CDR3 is CASSVEGPYEQYV. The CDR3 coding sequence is TGTGCCAGCAGTGTGGAGGGTCCCTACGAGCAGTACGTC.

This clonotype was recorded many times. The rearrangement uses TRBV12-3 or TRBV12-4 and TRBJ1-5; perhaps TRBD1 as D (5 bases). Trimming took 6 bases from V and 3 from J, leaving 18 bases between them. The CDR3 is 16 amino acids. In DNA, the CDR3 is TGTGCCAGCAGGGCACTTTCGGGGGGGGTCAATCAGCCCCAGCATTTT. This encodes CASRALSGGVNQPQHF.

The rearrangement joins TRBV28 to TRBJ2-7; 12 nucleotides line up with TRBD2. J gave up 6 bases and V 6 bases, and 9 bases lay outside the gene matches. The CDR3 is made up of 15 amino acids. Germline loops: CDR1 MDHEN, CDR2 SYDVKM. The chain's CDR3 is CASSSRTSGVGEQYF. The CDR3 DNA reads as TGTGCCAGCAGCTCCAGGACTAGCGGGGTAGGCGAGCAGTACTTC.